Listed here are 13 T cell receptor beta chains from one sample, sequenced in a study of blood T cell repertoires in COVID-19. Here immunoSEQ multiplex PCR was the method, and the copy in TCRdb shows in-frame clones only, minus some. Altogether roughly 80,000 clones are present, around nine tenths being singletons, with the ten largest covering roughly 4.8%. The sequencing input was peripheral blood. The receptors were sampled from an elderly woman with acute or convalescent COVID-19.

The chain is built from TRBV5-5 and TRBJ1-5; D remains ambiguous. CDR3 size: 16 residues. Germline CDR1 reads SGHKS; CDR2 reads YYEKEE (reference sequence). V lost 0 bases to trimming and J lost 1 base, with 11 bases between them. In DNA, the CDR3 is TGTGCCAGCAGCTTGGATGTCAGGCGAAGCAATCAGCCCCAGCATTTT. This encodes CASSLDVRRSNQPQHF.

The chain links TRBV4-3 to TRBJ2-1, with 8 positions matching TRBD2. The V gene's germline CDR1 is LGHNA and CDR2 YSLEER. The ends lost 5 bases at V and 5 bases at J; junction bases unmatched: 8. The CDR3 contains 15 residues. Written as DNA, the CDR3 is TGCGCCAGCAGCGCAGCGGGGGCCCACAACAATGAGCAGTTCTTC. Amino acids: CASSAAGAHNNEQFF.

CDR3: CASSLFAGPYSPLHF. The CDR3 coding sequence is TGTGCCAGCAGCTTATTCGCAGGGCCGTACTCACCCCTCCACTTT. This chain links TRBV7-3 with TRBJ1-6, with D possibly TRBD1 on 5 matching bases. The CDR3 length is 15 residues. V lost 2 bases and J lost 10, with 15 bases in between. In germline, CDR1 is SGHTA, CDR2 FQGTGA.

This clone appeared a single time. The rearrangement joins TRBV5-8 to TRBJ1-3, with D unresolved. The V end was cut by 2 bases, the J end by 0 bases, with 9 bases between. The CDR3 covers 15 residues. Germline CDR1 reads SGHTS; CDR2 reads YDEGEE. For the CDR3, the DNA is TGTGCCAGCAGCTTTGAAACGCGCTCTGGAAACACCATATATTTT. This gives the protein CASSFETRSGNTIYF.

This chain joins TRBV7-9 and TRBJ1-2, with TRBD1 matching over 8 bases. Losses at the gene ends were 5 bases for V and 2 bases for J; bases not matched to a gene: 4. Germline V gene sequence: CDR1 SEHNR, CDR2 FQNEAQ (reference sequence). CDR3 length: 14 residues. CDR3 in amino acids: CASSPDRANYGYTF. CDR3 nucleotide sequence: TGTGCCAGCAGCCCGGACAGGGCGAACTATGGCTACACCTTC.

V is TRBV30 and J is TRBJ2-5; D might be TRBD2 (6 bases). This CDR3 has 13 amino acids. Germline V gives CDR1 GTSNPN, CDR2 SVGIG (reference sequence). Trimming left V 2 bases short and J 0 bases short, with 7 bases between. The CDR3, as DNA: TGTGCCTGGAGTCGGAGGGACCAAGAGACCCAGTACTTC. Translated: CAWSRRDQETQYF.

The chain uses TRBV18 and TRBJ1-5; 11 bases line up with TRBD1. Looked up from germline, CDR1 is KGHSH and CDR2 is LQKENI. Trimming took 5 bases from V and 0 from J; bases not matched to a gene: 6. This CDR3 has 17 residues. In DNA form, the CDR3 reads TGTGCCAGCTCAGGGACAGGGGGGTCATATAGCAATCAGCCCCAGCATTTT. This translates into CASSGTGGSYSNQPQHF.

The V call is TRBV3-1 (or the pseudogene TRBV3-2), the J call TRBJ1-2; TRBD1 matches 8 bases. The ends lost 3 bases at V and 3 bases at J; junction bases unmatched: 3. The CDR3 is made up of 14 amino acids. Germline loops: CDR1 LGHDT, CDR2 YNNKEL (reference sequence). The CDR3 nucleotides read TGTGCCAGCAGCCAGGGACAGGCTGACTATGGCTACACCTTC. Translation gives CASSQGQADYGYTF.

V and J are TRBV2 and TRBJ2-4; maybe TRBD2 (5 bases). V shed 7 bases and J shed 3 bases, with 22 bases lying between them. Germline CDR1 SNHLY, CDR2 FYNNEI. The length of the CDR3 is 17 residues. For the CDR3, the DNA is TGTGCCAGCACCCCCCGGGAATCCTCTGTAGGCAAAAACATTCAGTACTTC. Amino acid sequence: CASTPRESSVGKNIQYF.

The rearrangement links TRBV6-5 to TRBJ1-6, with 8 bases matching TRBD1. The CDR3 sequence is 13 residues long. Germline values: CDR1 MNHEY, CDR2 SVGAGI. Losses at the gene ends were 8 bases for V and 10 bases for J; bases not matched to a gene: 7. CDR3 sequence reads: CASSLQGGSPLHF. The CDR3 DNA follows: TGTGCCAGCTCCTTACAGGGGGGATCACCCCTCCACTTT.

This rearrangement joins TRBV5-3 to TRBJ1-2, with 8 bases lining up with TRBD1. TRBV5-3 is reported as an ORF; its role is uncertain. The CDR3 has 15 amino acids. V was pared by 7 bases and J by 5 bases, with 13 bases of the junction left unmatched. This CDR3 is CARVTPGGREYGYTF. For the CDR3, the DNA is TGTGCCAGAGTTACCCCAGGGGGCAGGGAGTATGGCTACACCTTC.

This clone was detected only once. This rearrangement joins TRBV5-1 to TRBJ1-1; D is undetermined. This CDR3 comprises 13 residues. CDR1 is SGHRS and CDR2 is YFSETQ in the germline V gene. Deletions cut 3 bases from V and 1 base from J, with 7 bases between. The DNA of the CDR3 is TGCGCCAGCAGCTCTACGGGGAACACTGAAGCTTTCTTT. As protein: CASSSTGNTEAFF.

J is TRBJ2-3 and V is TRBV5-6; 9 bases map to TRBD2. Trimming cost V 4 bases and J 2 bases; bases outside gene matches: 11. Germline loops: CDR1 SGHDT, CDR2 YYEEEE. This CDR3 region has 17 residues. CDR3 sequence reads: CASSTEGSGRVTDTQYF. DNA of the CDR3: TGTGCCAGCAGCACCGAGGGTAGCGGGAGAGTCACAGATACGCAGTATTTT.